The T cell receptor (beta chain) described here comes from a study of yellow fever vaccine responses in identical twins. TCRdb itself ran the RT-PCR reads through MiXCR, one entry per CDR3 protein. Of approximately 3,000 distinct CDR3 sequences detected, around 82% appear once; the ten largest clones hold around 1.6%. A few counts support this clonotype. Its antigen is currently unknown. The CDR3 runs to 11 residues. Germline V gene lookup returns CDR1 ENHRY and CDR2 SYGVKD. V shed 10 bases and J shed 8 bases, with 13 bases lying between them. Study-level points and caveats: Twins' vaccine T cell responses reportedly seemed partly convergent and partly personalized.

J is TRBJ2-3 and V is TRBV10-3; D uncertain. This TCR was recovered from a woman between 18 and 29 years old who received the yellow fever vaccine. The material sequenced was T cells from blood (PBMCs), unsorted or a sorted subset (not recorded which), taken before or after yellow fever vaccination (not recorded which). The CDR3 bases are TGTGCCACCTCGACGCTTGGTACGCAGTATTTT. Protein product: CATSTLGTQYF.